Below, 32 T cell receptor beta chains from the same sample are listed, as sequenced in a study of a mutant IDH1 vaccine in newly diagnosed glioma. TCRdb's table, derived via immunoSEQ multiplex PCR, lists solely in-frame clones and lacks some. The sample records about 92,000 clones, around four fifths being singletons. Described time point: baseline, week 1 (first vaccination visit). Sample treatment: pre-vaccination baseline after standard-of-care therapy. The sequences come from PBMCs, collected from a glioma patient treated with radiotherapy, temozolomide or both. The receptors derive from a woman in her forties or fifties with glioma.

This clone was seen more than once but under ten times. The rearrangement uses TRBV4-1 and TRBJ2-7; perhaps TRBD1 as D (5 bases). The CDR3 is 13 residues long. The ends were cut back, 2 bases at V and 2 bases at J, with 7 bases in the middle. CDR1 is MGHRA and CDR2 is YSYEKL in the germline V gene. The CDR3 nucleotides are TGCGCCAGCAGCCAACCGGACACCTACGAGCAGTACTTC. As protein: CASSQPDTYEQYF.

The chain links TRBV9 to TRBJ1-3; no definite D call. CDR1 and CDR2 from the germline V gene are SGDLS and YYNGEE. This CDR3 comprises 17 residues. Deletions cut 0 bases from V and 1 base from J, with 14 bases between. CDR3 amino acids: CASSVATDGFSGNTIYF. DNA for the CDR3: TGTGCCAGCAGCGTAGCCACGGACGGATTTTCTGGAAACACCATATATTTT.

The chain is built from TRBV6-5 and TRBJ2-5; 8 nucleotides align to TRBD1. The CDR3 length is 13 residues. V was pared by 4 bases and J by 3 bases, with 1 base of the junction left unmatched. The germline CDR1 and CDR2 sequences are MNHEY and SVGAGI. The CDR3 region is CASSLDREETQYF. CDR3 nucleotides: TGTGCCAGCAGTTTGGACAGGGAAGAGACCCAGTACTTC.

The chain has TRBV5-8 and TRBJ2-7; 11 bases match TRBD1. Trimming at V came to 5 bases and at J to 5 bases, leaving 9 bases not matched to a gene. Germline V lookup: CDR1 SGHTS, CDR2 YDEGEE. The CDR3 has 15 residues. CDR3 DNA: TGTGCCAGCAGTGAGGGACAGGGGGACTCTGACGAGCAGTACTTC. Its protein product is CASSEGQGDSDEQYF.

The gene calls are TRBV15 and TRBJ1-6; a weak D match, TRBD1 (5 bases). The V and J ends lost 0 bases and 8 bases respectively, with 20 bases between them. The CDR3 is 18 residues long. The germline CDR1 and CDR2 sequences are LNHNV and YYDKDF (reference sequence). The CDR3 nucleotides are TGTGCCACCAGCAGAGATCGCCCGAGGGAGGGGATACATTCACCCCTCCACTTT. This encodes CATSRDRPREGIHSPLHF.

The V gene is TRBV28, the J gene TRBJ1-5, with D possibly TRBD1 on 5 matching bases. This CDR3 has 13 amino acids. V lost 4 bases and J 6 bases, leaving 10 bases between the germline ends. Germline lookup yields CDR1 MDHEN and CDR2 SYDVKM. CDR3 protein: CASSSQVGQPQHF. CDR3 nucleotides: TGTGCCAGCAGTTCACAGGTGGGTCAGCCCCAGCATTTT. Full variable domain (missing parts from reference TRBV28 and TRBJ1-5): DVKVTQSSRYLVKRTGEKVFLECVQDMDHENMFWYRQDPGLGLRLIYFSYDVKMKEKGDIPEGYSVSREKKERFSLILESASTNQTSMYLCASSSQVGQPQHFGDGTRLSIL.

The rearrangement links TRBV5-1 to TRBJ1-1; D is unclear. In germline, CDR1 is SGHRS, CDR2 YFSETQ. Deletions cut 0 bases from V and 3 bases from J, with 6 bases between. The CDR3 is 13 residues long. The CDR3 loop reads CASSLAGHTEAFF. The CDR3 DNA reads TGCGCCAGCAGCTTGGCGGGCCACACTGAAGCTTTCTTT. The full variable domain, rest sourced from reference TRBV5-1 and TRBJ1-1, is KAGVTQTPRYLIKTRGQQVTLSCSPISGHRSVSWYQQTPGQGLQFLFEYFSETQRNKGNFPGRFSGRQFSNSRSEMNVSTLELGDSALYLCASSLAGHTEAFFGQGTRLTVV.

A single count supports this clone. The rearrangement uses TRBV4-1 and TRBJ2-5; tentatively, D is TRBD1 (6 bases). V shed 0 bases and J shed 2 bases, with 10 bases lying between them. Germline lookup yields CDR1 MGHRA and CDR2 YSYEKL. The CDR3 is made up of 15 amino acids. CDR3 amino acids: CASSQESRGQETQYF. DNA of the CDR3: TGCGCCAGCAGCCAAGAATCCAGGGGACAAGAGACCCAGTACTTC.

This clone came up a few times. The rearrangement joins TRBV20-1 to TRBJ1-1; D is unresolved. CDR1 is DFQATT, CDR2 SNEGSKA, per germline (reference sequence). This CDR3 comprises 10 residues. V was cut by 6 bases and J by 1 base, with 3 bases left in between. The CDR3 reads CSAKNTEAFF. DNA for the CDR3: TGCAGTGCAAAGAACACTGAAGCTTTCTTT.

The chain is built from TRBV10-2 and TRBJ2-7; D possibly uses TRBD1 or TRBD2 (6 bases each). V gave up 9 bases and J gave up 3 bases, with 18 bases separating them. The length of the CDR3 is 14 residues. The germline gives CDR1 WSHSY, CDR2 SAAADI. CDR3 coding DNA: TGCGCCAGGGCGAGGGGGGCAGACGGCTACGAGCAGTACTTC. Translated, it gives CARARGADGYEQYF.

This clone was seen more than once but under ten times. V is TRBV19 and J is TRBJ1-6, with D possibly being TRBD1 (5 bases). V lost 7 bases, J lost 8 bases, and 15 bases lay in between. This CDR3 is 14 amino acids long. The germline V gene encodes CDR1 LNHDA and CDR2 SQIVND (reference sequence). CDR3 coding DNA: TGTGCCAGTACCATCCCAGGGAAGGATTCACCCCTCCACTTT. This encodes CASTIPGKDSPLHF.

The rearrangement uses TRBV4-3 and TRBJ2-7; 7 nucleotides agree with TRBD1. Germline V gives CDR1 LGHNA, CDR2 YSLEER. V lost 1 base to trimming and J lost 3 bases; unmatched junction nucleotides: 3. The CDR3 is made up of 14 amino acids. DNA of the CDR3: TGCGCCAGCAGCCAAGGACAGGGTAACTACGAGCAGTACTTC. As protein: CASSQGQGNYEQYF.

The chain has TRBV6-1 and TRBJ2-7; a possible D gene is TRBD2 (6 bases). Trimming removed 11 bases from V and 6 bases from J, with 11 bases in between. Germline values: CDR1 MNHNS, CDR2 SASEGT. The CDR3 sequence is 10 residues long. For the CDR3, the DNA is TGTGCCGCCAGGGAGGTCGAGCAGTACTTC. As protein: CAAREVEQYF.

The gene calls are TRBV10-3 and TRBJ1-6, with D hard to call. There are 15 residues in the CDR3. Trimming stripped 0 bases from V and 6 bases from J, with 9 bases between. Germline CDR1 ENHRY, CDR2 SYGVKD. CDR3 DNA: TGTGCCATCAGTGAGTCCGGGAAGAGTAATTCACCCCTCCACTTT. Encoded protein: CAISESGKSNSPLHF.

DNA for the CDR3: TGTGCCAGCAGCTCATGGGACACCAGAGCGAACACCGGGGAGCTGTTTTTT. Encoded protein: CASSSWDTRANTGELFF. The chain employs TRBV7-9 and TRBJ2-2, with D maybe TRBD1 (6 bases). CDR1 is SEHNR, CDR2 FQNEAQ, per germline (reference sequence). The CDR3 runs to 17 residues. V was cut by 4 bases and J by 0 bases, with 15 bases left in between.

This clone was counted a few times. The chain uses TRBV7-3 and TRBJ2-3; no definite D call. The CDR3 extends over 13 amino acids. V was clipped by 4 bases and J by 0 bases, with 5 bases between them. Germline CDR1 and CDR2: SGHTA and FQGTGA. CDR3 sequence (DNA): TGTGCCAGCAGCTCGGCTAGCACAGATACGCAGTATTTT. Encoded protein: CASSSASTDTQYF.

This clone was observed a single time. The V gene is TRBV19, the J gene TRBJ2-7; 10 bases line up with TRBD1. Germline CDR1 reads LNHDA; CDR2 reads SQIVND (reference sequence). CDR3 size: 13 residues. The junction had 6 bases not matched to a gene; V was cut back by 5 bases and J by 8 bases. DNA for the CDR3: TGTGCCAGTAGTGACCCGGGACAGGGGAAGCAGTACTTC. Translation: CASSDPGQGKQYF. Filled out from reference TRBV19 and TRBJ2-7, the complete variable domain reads DGGITQSPKYLFRKEGQNVTLSCEQNLNHDAMYWYRQDPGQGLRLIYYSQIVNDFQKGDIAEGYSVSREKKESFPLTVTSAQKNPTAFYLCASSDPGQGKQYFGPGTRLTVT.

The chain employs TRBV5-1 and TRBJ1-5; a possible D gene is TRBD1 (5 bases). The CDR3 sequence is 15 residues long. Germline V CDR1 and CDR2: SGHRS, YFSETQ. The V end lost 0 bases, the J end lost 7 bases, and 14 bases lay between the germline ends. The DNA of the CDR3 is TGCGCCAGCAGCTTGGCCGGTAGGGGCCACCAGCCCCAGCATTTT. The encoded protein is CASSLAGRGHQPQHF. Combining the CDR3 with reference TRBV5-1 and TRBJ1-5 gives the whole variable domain KAGVTQTPRYLIKTRGQQVTLSCSPISGHRSVSWYQQTPGQGLQFLFEYFSETQRNKGNFPGRFSGRQFSNSRSEMNVSTLELGDSALYLCASSLAGRGHQPQHFGDGTRLSIL.

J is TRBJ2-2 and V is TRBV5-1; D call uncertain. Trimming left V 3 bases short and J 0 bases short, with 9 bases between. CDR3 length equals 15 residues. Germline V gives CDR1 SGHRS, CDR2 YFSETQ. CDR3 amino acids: CASSYGFSNTGELFF. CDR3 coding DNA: TGCGCCAGCAGCTATGGGTTTTCGAACACCGGGGAGCTGTTTTTT.

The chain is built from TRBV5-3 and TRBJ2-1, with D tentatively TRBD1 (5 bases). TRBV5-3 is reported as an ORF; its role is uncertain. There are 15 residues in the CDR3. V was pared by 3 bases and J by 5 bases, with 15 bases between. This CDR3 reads CARSCVGQGHNEQFF. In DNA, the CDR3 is TGTGCCAGAAGCTGCGTGGGGCAGGGCCACAATGAGCAGTTCTTC.

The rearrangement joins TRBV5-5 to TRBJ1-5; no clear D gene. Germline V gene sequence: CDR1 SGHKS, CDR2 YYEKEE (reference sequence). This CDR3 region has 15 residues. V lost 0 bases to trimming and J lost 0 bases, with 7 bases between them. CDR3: CASSLVGNSNQPQHF. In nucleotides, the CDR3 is TGTGCCAGCAGCTTGGTTGGAAATAGCAATCAGCCCCAGCATTTT.

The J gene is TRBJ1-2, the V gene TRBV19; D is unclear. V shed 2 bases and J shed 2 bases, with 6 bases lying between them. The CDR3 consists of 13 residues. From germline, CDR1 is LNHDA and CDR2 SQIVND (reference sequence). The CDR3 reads CASSISTNYGYTF. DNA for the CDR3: TGTGCCAGTAGTATATCCACAAACTATGGCTACACCTTC.

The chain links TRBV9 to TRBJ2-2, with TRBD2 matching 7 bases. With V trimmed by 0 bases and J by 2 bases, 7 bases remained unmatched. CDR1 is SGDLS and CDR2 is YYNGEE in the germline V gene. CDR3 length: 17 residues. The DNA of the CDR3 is TGTGCCAGCAGCGTAGCTCGGGGGGATATTAACACCGGGGAGCTGTTTTTT. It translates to CASSVARGDINTGELFF.

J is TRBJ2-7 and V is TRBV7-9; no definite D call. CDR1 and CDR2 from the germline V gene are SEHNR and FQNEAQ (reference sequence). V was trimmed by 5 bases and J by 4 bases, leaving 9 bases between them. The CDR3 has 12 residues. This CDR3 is CASSLTNYEQYF. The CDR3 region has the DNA TGTGCCAGCAGCCTAACCAATTACGAGCAGTACTTC.

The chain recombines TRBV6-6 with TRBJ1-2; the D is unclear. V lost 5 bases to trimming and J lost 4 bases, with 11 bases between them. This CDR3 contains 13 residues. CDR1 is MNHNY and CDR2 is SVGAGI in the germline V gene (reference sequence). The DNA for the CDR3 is TGTGCCAGCAGTCAGGACGGAGTCTATGGCTACACCTTC. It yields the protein CASSQDGVYGYTF.

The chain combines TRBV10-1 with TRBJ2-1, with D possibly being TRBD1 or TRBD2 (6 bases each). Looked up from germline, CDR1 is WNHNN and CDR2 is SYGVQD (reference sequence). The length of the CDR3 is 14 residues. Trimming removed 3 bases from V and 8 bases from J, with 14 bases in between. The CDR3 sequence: CASSERGVRDEQFF. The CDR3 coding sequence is TGCGCCAGCAGTGAAAGGGGGGTACGGGATGAGCAGTTCTTC.

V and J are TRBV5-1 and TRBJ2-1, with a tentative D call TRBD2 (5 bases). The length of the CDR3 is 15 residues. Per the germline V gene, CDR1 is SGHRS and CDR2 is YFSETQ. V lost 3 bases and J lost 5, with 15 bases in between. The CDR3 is CASSWTGSEHNEQFF. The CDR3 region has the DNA TGCGCCAGCAGCTGGACGGGATCGGAACACAATGAGCAGTTCTTC.

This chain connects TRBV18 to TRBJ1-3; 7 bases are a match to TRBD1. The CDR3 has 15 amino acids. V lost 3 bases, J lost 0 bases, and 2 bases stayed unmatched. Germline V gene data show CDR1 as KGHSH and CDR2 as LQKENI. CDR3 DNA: TGTGCCAGCTCACCGGGACAGCACTCTGGAAACACCATATATTTT. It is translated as CASSPGQHSGNTIYF.

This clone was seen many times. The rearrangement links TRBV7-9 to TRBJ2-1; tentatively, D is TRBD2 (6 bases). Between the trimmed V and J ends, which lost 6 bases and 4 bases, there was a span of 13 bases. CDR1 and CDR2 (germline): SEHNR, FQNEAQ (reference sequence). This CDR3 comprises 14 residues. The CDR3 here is CASRERDSYNEQFF. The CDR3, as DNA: TGTGCCAGCAGAGAACGGGACTCATACAATGAGCAGTTCTTC. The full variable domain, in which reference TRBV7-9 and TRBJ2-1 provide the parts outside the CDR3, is DTGVSQNPRHKITKRGQNVTFRCDPISEHNRLYWYRQTLGQGPEFLTYFQNEAQLEKSRLLSDRFSAERPKGSFSTLEIQRTEQGDSAMYLCASRERDSYNEQFFGPGTRLTVL.

The CDR3 loop is CASSFGGADTQYF. CDR3 coding DNA: TGTGCCAGCAGCTTTGGGGGGGCAGATACGCAGTATTTT. The genes are TRBV7-9 and TRBJ2-3, with 7 bases identical to TRBD2. The CDR3 spans 13 residues. V shed 3 bases and J 4 bases; nucleotides not matched to a gene: 1. CDR1 SEHNR and CDR2 FQNEAQ come from the germline V gene (reference sequence).

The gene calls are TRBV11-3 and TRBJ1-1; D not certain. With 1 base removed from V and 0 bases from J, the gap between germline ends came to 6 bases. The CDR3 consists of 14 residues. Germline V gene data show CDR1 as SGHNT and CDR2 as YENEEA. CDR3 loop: CASSLGGMNTEAFF. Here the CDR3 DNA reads TGTGCCAGCAGCTTAGGTGGCATGAACACTGAAGCTTTCTTT.

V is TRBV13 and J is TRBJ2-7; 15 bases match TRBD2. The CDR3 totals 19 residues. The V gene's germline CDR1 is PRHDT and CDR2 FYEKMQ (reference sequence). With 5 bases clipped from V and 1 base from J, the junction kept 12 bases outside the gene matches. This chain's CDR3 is CASSRRTSGGAYGSYEQYF. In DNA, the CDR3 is TGTGCCAGCAGCCGCCGGACTAGCGGGGGGGCCTATGGATCCTACGAGCAGTACTTC.